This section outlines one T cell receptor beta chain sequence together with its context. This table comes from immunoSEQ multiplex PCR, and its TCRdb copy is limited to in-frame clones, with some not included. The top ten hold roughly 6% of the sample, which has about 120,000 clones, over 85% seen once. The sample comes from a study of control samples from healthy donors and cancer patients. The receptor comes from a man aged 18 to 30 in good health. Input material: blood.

CDR3 in amino acids: CASQRGQGSYEQYF. Written as DNA, the CDR3 is TGTGCCAGCCAAAGGGGTCAGGGCTCCTACGAGCAGTACTTC. V is TRBV9 and J is TRBJ2-7; D is possibly TRBD1 (5 bases). V lost 7 bases and J lost 0, with 14 bases in between. This CDR3 contains 14 residues. Germline loops: CDR1 SGDLS, CDR2 YYNGEE.